This T cell receptor (beta chain) was captured by sequencing in a study of post-analysis software for immune sequencing data. Study-level results: The five TRBV segments detected at higher frequency in patients than in controls included TRBV5-6, TRBV5-1 and TRBV20-1.

On this clonotype itself: Antigen unknown.

The V and J ends lost 3 bases and 6 bases, in that order; junction bases with no gene match: 10. The CDR3 sequence is 16 residues long. Prepared TCR beta cDNA libraries contained unique molecular identifiers. TCRdb redid the calling of the PCR reads with MiXCR, one entry per CDR3 protein. The sample records hundreds of thousands of distinct CDR3 sequences, 39% being singletons. The gene calls are TRBV12-3 or TRBV12-4 and TRBJ2-1; 8 bases match TRBD2. Sequencing was performed on blood. The clonotype was recovered from a girl aged 2-10 years with multiple sclerosis. The chain's CDR3 is CASSFPSGGAGNEQFF. In DNA, the CDR3 is TGTGCCAGCAGTTTCCCTTCCGGGGGGGCCGGCAATGAGCAGTTCTTC.